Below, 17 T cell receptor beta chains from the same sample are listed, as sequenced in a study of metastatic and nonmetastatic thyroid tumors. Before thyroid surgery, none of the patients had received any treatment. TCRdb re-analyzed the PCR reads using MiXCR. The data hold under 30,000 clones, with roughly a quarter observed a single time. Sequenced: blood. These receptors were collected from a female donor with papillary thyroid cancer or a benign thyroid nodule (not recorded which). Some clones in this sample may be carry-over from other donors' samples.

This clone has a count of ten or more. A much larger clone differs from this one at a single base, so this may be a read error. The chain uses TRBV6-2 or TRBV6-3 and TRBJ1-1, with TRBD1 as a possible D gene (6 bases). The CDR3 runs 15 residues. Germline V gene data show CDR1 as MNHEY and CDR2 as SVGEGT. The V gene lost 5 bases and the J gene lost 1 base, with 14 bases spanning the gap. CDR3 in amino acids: CASSPRQDWNTEAFF. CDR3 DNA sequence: TGTGCCAGCAGTCCCCGACAGGACTGGAACACTGAAGCTTTCTTT.

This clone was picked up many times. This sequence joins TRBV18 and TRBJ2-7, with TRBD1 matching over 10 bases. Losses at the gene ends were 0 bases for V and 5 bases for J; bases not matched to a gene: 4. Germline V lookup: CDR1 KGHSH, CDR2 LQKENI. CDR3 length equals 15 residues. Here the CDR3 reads CASSPPGQGIHEQYF. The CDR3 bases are TGTGCCAGCTCACCACCGGGACAGGGGATCCACGAGCAGTACTTC.

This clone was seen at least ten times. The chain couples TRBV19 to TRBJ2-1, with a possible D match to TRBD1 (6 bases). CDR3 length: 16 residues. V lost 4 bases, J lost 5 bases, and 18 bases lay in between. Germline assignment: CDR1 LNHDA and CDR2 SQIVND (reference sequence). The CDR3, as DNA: TGTGCCAGTAGTAGCCGACCCAGGGGCGTCGACAATGAGCAGTTCTTC. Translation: CASSSRPRGVDNEQFF.

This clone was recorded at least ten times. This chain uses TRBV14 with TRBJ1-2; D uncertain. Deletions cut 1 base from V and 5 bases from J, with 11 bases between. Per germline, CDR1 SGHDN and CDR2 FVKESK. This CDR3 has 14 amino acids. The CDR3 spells CASSQVGSGYGYTF. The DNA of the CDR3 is TGTGCCAGCAGCCAAGTCGGATCTGGGTATGGCTACACCTTC.

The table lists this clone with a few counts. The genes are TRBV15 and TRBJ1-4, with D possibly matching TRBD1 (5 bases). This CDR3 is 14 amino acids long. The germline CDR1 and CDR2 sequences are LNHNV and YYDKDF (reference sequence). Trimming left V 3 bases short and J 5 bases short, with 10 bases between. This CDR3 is CATSRRGQNEKLFF. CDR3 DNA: TGTGCCACCAGCAGGCGGGGCCAAAATGAAAAACTGTTTTTT.

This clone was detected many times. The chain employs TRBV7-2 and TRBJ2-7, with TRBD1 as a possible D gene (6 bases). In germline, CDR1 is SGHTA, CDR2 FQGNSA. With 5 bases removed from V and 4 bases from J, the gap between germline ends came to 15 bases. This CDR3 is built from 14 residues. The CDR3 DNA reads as TGTGCCAGCAGCCCAACAGGGAATCGGTACGAGCAGTACTTC. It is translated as CASSPTGNRYEQYF.

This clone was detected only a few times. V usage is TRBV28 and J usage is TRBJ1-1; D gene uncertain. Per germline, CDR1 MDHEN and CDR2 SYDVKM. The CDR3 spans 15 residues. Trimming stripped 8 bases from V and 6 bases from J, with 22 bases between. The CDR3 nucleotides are TGTGCCAGCCCCCCTCGTTTTGGGGTAGGAGCTGAAGCTTTCTTT. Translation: CASPPRFGVGAEAFF.

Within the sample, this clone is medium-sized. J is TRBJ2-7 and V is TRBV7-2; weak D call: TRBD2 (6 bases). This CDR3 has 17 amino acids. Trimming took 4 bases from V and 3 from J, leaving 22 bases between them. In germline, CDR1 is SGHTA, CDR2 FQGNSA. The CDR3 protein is CASSSPLRGGGIYEQYF. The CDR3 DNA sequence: TGTGCCAGCAGCTCCCCGCTTCGGGGCGGAGGGATCTACGAGCAGTACTTC.

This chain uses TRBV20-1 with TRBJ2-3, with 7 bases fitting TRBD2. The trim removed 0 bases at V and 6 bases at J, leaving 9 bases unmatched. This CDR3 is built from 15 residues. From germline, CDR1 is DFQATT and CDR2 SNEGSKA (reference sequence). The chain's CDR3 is CSARDRSWGGDTQYF. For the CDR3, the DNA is TGCAGTGCTAGAGATAGAAGCTGGGGGGGGGATACGCAGTATTTT.

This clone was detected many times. The CDR3 coding sequence is TGTGCCAGCAGCCGTGGGACAGGGGTTAATGAAAAACTGTTTTTT. Translation gives CASSRGTGVNEKLFF. This chain joins TRBV6-1 and TRBJ1-4; 10 bases fit TRBD1. The junction had 5 bases not matched to a gene; V was cut back by 6 bases and J by 4 bases. Germline V gives CDR1 MNHNS, CDR2 SASEGT. The CDR3 has 15 residues.

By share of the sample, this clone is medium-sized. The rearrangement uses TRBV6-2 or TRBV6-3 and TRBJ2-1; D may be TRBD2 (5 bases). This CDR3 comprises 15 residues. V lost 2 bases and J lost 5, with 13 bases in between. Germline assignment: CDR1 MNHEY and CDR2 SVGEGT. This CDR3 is CASSYNRGVHNEQFF. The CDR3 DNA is TGTGCCAGCAGTTACAATCGGGGAGTGCACAATGAGCAGTTCTTC.

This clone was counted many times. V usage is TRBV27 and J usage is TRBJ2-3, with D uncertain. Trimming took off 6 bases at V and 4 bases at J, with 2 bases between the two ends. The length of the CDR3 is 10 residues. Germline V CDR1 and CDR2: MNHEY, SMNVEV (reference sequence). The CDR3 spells CASSADTQYF. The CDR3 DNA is TGTGCCAGCAGCGCAGATACGCAGTATTTT.

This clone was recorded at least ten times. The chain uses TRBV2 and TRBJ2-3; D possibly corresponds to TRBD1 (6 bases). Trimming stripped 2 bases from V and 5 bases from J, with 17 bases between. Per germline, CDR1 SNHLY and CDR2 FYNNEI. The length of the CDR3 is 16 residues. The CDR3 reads CASSEIGPDRLDTQYF. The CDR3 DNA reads TGTGCCAGCAGTGAAATCGGCCCTGACAGGTTAGATACGCAGTATTTT.

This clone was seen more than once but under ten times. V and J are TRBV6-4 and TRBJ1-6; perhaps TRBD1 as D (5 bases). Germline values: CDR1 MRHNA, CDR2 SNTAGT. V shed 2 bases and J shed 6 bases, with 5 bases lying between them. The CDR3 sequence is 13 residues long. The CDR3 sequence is CASSDRGNSPLHF. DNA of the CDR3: TGTGCCAGCAGTGACAGGGGTAATTCACCCCTCCACTTT.

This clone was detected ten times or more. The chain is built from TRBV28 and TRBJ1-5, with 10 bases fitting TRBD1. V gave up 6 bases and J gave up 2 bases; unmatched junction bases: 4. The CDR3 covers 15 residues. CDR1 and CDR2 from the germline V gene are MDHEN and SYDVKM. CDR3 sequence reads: CASSSGTGGNQPQHF. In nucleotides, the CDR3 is TGTGCCAGCAGCTCCGGGACAGGGGGCAATCAGCCCCAGCATTTT.

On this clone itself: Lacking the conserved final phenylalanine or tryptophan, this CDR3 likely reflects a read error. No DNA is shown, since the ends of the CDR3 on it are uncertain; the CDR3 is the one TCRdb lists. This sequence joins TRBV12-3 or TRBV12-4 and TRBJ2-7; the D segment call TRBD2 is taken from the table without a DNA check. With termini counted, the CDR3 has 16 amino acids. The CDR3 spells CASSGGTSGSRGEQYL.

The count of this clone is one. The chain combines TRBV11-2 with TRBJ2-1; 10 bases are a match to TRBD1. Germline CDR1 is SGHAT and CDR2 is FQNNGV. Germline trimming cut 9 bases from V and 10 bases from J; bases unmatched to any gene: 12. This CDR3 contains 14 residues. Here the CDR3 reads CASGGGQGVGEQFF. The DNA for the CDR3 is TGTGCCAGTGGCGGTGGACAGGGGGTGGGGGAGCAGTTCTTC.